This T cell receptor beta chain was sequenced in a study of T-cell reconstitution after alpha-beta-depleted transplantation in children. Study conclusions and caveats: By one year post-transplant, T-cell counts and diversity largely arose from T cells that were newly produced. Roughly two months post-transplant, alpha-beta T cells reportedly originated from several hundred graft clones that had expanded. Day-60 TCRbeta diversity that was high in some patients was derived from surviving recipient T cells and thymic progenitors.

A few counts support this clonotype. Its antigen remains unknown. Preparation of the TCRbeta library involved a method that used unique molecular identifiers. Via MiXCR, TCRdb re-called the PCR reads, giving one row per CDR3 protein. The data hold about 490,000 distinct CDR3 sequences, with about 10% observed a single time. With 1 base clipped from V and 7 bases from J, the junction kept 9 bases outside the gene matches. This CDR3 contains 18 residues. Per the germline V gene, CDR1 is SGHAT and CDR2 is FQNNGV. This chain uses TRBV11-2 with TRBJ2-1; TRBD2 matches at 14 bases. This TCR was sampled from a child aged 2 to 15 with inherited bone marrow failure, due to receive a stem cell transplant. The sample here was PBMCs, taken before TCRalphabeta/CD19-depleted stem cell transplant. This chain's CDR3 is CASSLGLAGGFVRNEQFF. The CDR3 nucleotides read TGTGCCAGCAGCTTAGGACTAGCGGGAGGGTTTGTAAGGAATGAGCAGTTCTTC.